The 21 T cell receptor beta chains given below trace back to one sample, sequenced in a study of cytomegalovirus exposure and HLA in healthy donors. With 60 Vbeta and 13 Jbeta primers, the PCR was carried out. Data came from immunoSEQ multiplex PCR; TCRdb stores just in-frame clones and leaves some out. This sample yields some 76,000 clones, of which approximately 84% are seen a single time; 2.4% belongs to the top ten. What was sequenced was PBMCs. The receptors originated from a woman in her fifties or sixties in good health and CMV-seronegative.

V is TRBV6-1 and J is TRBJ2-1; the match to TRBD2 covers 11 bases. Losses at the gene ends were 5 bases for V and 8 bases for J; bases not matched to a gene: 5. This CDR3 is 14 amino acids long. The germline V gene encodes CDR1 MNHNS and CDR2 SASEGT. CDR3 amino acids: CASSTSGSWHEQFF. The CDR3 DNA sequence: TGTGCCAGCAGTACTAGCGGGAGTTGGCATGAGCAGTTCTTC.

This chain links TRBV30 with TRBJ2-2; 8 positions match TRBD2. The CDR3 loop spans 13 amino acids. Germline V CDR1 and CDR2: GTSNPN, SVGIG (reference sequence). The DNA of the CDR3 is TGTGTCGGGGGGGGGATGAACACCGGGGAGCTGTTTTTT. Encoded protein: CVGGGMNTGELFF.

V usage is TRBV6-1 and J usage is TRBJ1-1, with D perhaps matching TRBD1 (6 bases). Germline V gene sequence: CDR1 MNHNS, CDR2 SASEGT. CDR3 size: 14 residues. In nucleotides, the CDR3 is TGTGTCACAGGGCGGATATTGGAGAACACTGAAGCTTTCTTT. Protein sequence: CVTGRILENTEAFF.

The rearrangement uses TRBV9 and TRBJ1-2; possible D gene TRBD1, 6 bases. CDR1 and CDR2 (germline): SGDLS, YYNGEE. Trimming removed 5 bases from V and 4 bases from J, with 12 bases in between. CDR3 length: 13 amino acids. The CDR3 coding sequence is TGTGCCAGCAGTATTGGGGGCACCTATGGCTACACCTTC. Translated, it gives CASSIGGTYGYTF.

This sequence joins TRBV18 and TRBJ1-1; D is uncertain. The CDR3 consists of 13 residues. Germline V gives CDR1 KGHSH, CDR2 LQKENI. V lost 9 bases and J 4 bases, leaving 15 bases between the germline ends. The CDR3 spells CASVAGVPTEAFF. In DNA form, the CDR3 reads TGTGCCAGTGTAGCCGGGGTCCCCACTGAAGCTTTCTTT. Variable domain in full (rest from reference TRBV18 and TRBJ1-1): NAGVMQNPRHLVRRRGQEARLRCSPMKGHSHVYWYRQLPEEGLKFMVYLQKENIIDESGMPKERFSAEFPKEGPSILRIQQVVRGDSAAYFCASVAGVPTEAFFGQGTRLTVV.

This rearrangement joins TRBV9 to TRBJ1-1; a possible D gene is TRBD1 (6 bases). In germline, CDR1 is SGDLS, CDR2 YYNGEE. This CDR3 contains 15 residues. V gave up 0 bases and J gave up 5 bases, with 14 bases separating them. In DNA, the CDR3 is TGTGCCAGCAGCGTAGTGGGCAGGGGAGAGACTGAAGCTTTCTTT. Translation gives CASSVVGRGETEAFF. Supplemented by reference TRBV9 and TRBJ1-1, the full variable domain reads DSGVTQTPKHLITATGQRVTLRCSPRSGDLSVYWYQQSLDQGLQFLIQYYNGEERAKGNILERFSAQQFPDLHSELNLSSLELGDSALYFCASSVVGRGETEAFFGQGTRLTVV.

Concerning this clone: One end of the junction does not line up with germline, which may come from a read error. The chain has TRBV7-7 and TRBJ2-2, with 9 bases lining up with TRBD2. The CDR3 length is 16 residues. The germline gives CDR1 SSHAT, CDR2 FNYEAQ (reference sequence). The CDR3 DNA sequence: TGTGCTAGCAGCTTAGGATTACAGCGGGGGGCCGGGGAGCTGTTTTTT. It specifies CASSLGLQRGAGELFF.

The J gene is TRBJ2-7, the V gene TRBV11-1, with 11 bases that match TRBD2. Per the germline V gene, CDR1 is SGHAT and CDR2 is FQDESV (reference sequence). V shed 1 base and J 1 base; nucleotides not matched to a gene: 0. This CDR3 is 15 amino acids long. The CDR3 protein is CASSLGLAGSYEQYV. The CDR3 DNA reads as TGTGCCAGCAGCTTAGGACTAGCGGGGTCCTACGAGCAGTACGTC.

J is TRBJ2-1 and V is TRBV11-3; 13 positions agree with TRBD2. CDR1 and CDR2 (germline): SGHNT, YENEEA. The V and J ends lost 1 base and 0 bases, in that order; junction bases with no gene match: 9. This CDR3 has 20 residues. The CDR3 region is CASSLGGLAGHSSSYNEQFF. DNA for the CDR3: TGTGCCAGCAGCTTAGGGGGACTAGCGGGACACTCTAGCTCCTACAATGAGCAGTTCTTC.

The chain is built from TRBV5-1 and TRBJ2-1; D is possibly TRBD2 (6 bases). Trimming left V 3 bases short and J 8 bases short, with 15 bases between. CDR1 and CDR2 (germline): SGHRS, YFSETQ. The CDR3 loop spans 14 amino acids. The CDR3 DNA sequence: TGCGCCAGCAGCTCGGACGGGGGTGGGGATGAGCAGTTCTTC. It specifies CASSSDGGGDEQFF. Based on the CDR3 plus reference TRBV5-1 and TRBJ2-1, the full variable domain is KAGVTQTPRYLIKTRGQQVTLSCSPISGHRSVSWYQQTPGQGLQFLFEYFSETQRNKGNFPGRFSGRQFSNSRSEMNVSTLELGDSALYLCASSSDGGGDEQFFGPGTRLTVL.

The chain combines TRBV6-8 with TRBJ1-4; tentatively, D is TRBD1 (5 bases). V gave up 8 bases and J gave up 8 bases, with 15 bases separating them. Germline-derived CDR1 and CDR2 are MNHGY and SAAAGT. The CDR3 has 13 residues. The CDR3 reads CASPPPGSEKLFF. DNA of the CDR3: TGTGCCAGCCCCCCCCCAGGGTCCGAAAAACTGTTTTTT.

About this clone: Other DNA variants within this sample encode the same CDR3. This sequence joins TRBV6-4 and TRBJ2-1; D is possibly TRBD2 (6 bases). CDR1 and CDR2 from the germline V gene are MRHNA and SNTAGT. Trimming stripped 0 bases from V and 1 base from J, with 7 bases between. The length of the CDR3 is 15 residues. As DNA, the CDR3 is TGTGCCAGCAGTGACTCGGCGGGATCCTACAATGAGCAGTTCTTC. It specifies CASSDSAGSYNEQFF.

The CDR3 is CAWTHTVGTGNQPQHF. DNA of the CDR3: TGTGCCTGGACCCACACCGTCGGGACAGGGAATCAGCCCCAGCATTTT. The chain recombines TRBV30 with TRBJ1-5; 9 nucleotides match TRBD1. The CDR3 has 16 residues. Germline loops: CDR1 GTSNPN, CDR2 SVGIG (reference sequence). With 4 bases clipped from V and 4 bases from J, the junction kept 11 bases outside the gene matches.

This chain links TRBV19 with TRBJ1-2; no definite D call. This CDR3 spans 13 amino acids. Trimming left V 2 bases short and J 8 bases short, with 12 bases between. Per germline, CDR1 LNHDA and CDR2 SQIVND (reference sequence). The CDR3 nucleotides read TGTGCCAGTAGTATACCCGGAGCGGGAGGCTACACCTTC. Translation gives CASSIPGAGGYTF.

A word on this clone: Within the sample, other DNA sequences also encode this same CDR3. V and J are TRBV27 and TRBJ1-5, with 9 bases fitting TRBD1. The V segment lost 2 bases and the J segment 2 bases; nucleotides outside the gene matches: 4. Germline assignment: CDR1 MNHEY and CDR2 SMNVEV (reference sequence). The CDR3 contains 16 residues. CDR3 loop: CASSLTGQGGNQPQHF. CDR3 DNA: TGTGCCAGCAGTTTAACGGGACAGGGTGGCAATCAGCCCCAGCATTTT.

This clone was recorded only once. The chain links TRBV18 to TRBJ2-1, with TRBD2 identical over 10 bases. The germline V gene encodes CDR1 KGHSH and CDR2 LQKENI. This CDR3 comprises 19 residues. The junction had 11 bases not matched to a gene; V was cut back by 1 base and J by 2 bases. CDR3 residues: CASSPRALAGEMAYNEQFF. CDR3 nucleotide sequence: TGTGCCAGCTCACCACGGGCCCTAGCGGGAGAGATGGCCTACAATGAGCAGTTCTTC.

This chain links TRBV29-1 with TRBJ1-1; 7 bases fit TRBD1. The CDR3 spans 12 residues. Germline CDR1 SQVTM, CDR2 ANQGSEA. V was clipped by 7 bases and J by 5 bases; unmatched bases: 7. This CDR3 reads CSAGTEGTEAFF. CDR3 DNA: TGCAGCGCTGGGACAGAAGGAACTGAAGCTTTCTTT.

CDR3 residues: CASRDGGFNPDTQYF. CDR3 sequence (DNA): TGTGCCAGCAGAGATGGCGGTTTCAATCCAGATACGCAGTATTTT. The rearrangement joins TRBV28 to TRBJ2-3; D unresolved. CDR3 length: 15 amino acids. Trimming left V 6 bases short and J 4 bases short, with 17 bases between. Germline lookup yields CDR1 MDHEN and CDR2 SYDVKM.

The chain uses TRBV18 and TRBJ2-1; D remains unclear. With 3 bases removed from V and 0 bases from J, the gap between germline ends came to 9 bases. This CDR3 region has 15 residues. Germline assignment: CDR1 KGHSH and CDR2 LQKENI. Written as DNA, the CDR3 is TGTGCCAGCTCACCCGGTGAAAGCTCCTACAATGAGCAGTTCTTC. As protein: CASSPGESSYNEQFF.

The chain links TRBV7-9 to TRBJ1-3; no clear D gene. The CDR3 sequence is 16 residues long. V gave up 5 bases and J gave up 0 bases, with 14 bases separating them. CDR1 SEHNR and CDR2 FQNEAQ come from the germline V gene (reference sequence). CDR3 DNA sequence: TGTGCCAGCAGCCCTACAGCCCCGAGCTCTGGAAACACCATATATTTT. The encoded protein is CASSPTAPSSGNTIYF.

CDR3 amino acids: CASSQIARGRQPQHF. The CDR3 DNA reads TGCGCCAGCAGCCAGATAGCCAGGGGGAGACAGCCCCAGCATTTT. V gene TRBV4-1 combines with J gene TRBJ1-5, with 7 bases lining up with TRBD1. V lost 3 bases and J lost 7; bases outside the gene matches: 9. The CDR3 spans 15 residues. Germline V gene data show CDR1 as MGHRA and CDR2 as YSYEKL.